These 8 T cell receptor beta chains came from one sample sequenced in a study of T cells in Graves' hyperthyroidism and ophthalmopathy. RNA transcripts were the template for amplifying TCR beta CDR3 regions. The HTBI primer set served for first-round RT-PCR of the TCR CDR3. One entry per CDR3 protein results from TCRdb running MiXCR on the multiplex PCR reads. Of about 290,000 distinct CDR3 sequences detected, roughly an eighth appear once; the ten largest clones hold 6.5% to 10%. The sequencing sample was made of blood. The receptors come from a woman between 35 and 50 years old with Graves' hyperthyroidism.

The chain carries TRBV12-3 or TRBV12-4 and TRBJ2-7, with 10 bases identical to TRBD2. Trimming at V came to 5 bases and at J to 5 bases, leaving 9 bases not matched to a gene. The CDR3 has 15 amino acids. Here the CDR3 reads CASSRSGLASNEQYF. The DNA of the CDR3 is TGTGCCAGCAGTCGATCGGGACTAGCGTCTAACGAGCAGTACTTC.

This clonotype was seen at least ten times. The CDR3 region has the DNA TGCGCCAGCAGCCTATTAGGGGGACACCGCAATCAGCCCCAGCATTTT. As protein: CASSLLGGHRNQPQHF. This chain joins TRBV4-1 and TRBJ1-5; tentatively, D is TRBD1 (6 bases). Looked up from germline, CDR1 is MGHRA and CDR2 is YSYEKL. The V and J ends lost 4 bases and 2 bases respectively, with 15 bases between them. The CDR3 is 16 residues long.

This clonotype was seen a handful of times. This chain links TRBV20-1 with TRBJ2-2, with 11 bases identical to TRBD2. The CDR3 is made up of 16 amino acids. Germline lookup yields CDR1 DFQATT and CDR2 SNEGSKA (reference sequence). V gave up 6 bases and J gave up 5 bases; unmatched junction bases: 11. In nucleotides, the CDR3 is TGCAGTGCCACTACCATCACTAGCGGGAGAACCGGGGAGCTGTTTTTT. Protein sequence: CSATTITSGRTGELFF.

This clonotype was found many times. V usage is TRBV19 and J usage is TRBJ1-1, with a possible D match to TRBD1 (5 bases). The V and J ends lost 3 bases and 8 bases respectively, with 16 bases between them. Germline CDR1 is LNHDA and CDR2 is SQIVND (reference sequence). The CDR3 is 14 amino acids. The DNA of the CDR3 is TGTGCCAGTAGTATGACTCAGGGCCGTCGGGAAGCTTTCTTT. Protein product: CASSMTQGRREAFF. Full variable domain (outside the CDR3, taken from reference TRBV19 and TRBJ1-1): DGGITQSPKYLFRKEGQNVTLSCEQNLNHDAMYWYRQDPGQGLRLIYYSQIVNDFQKGDIAEGYSVSREKKESFPLTVTSAQKNPTAFYLCASSMTQGRREAFFGQGTRLTVV.

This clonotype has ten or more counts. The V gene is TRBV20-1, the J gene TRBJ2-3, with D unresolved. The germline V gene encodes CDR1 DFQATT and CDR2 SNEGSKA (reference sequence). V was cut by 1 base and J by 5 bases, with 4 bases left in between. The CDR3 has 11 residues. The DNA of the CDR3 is TGCAGTGCTAGAGTAGTAGATACGCAGTATTTT. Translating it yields CSARVVDTQYF.

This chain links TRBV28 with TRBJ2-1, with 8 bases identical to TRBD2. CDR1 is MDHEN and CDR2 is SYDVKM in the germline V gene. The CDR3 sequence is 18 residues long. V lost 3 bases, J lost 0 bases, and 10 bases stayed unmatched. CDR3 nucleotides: TGTGCCAGCAGTTTGGCGACTAGCGCCCAGAGCTCCTACAATGAGCAGTTCTTC. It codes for CASSLATSAQSSYNEQFF. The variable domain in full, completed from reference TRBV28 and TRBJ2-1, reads DVKVTQSSRYLVKRTGEKVFLECVQDMDHENMFWYRQDPGLGLRLIYFSYDVKMKEKGDIPEGYSVSREKKERFSLILESASTNQTSMYLCASSLATSAQSSYNEQFFGPGTRLTVL.

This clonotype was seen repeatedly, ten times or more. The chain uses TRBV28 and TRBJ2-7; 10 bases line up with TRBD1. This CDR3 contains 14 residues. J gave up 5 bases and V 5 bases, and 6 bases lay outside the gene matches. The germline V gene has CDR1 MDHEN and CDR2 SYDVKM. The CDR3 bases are TGTGCCAGCAGTACCCGACAGGGGGCGGACGAGCAGTACTTC. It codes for CASSTRQGADEQYF.

CDR3 protein: CASNGRDGEKLFF. The CDR3 region has the DNA TGTGCCAGCAACGGCAGGGATGGTGAAAAACTGTTTTTT. The chain is built from TRBV6-1 and TRBJ1-4, with D possibly matching TRBD1 (5 bases). The CDR3 has 13 residues. V was cut by 7 bases and J by 7 bases, with 13 bases left in between. Germline values: CDR1 MNHNS, CDR2 SASEGT.